Detailed here is one T cell receptor beta chain. Its antigen is not identified. This sample was included in a study of CD4 T cells in relation to SARS-CoV-2 and coronaviruses. Overall study context: PBMCs were cultured with antigen for around nine days before TCR beta sequencing. Shared crossreactive spike epitopes were mapped to their HLA restriction.

Clones were sequenced by immunoSEQ multiplex PCR, and TCRdb holds only the in-frame ones, with some missing. The sample records about 12,000 clones, approximately 82% being singletons. CDR3 size: 15 residues. V was shortened by 0 bases and J by 0 bases, with 8 bases between the two germline ends. Germline CDR1 is SGHTA and CDR2 is FQGNSA. Before the COVID-19 pandemic, during about 2011-2018, CD4+ T cells were taken from unexposed donors. The cells were cultured for about ten days before CD4+ T cells were isolated. Cells permitting, SARS-CoV-2 S/N and four cold-coronavirus spikes were tested on unexposed-donor CD4+ T cells. Fresh IL-2 medium replaced half the medium on days 3 and 7.

Sequenced sample: CD4+ T cells from PBMCs, cultured in vitro. This sequence originates from a human donor in good health. The chain has TRBV7-2 and TRBJ1-1; D is perhaps TRBD1 (5 bases). The CDR3 DNA sequence: TGTGCCAGCAGCTTAGCGCAGGGTCTGAACACTGAAGCTTTCTTT. This codes for CASSLAQGLNTEAFF.